The 28 T cell receptor beta chains reported below all come from one sample, sequenced in a study of blood T cell repertoires in COVID-19. Libraries were prepared by immunoSEQ multiplex PCR; TCRdb keeps only in-frame clonotypes and omits some of them. The top ten hold roughly 0.79% of the sample, which has about 240,000 clones, around 90% seen once. The sequenced sample consisted of peripheral blood. These receptors all come from a man aged 30-40 years with COVID-19, enrolled during active disease.

The chain combines TRBV2 with TRBJ1-2; 9 nucleotides match TRBD1. The CDR3 covers 14 residues. Germline V lookup: CDR1 SNHLY, CDR2 FYNNEI. Unmatched junction bases numbered 0, after V lost 4 bases and J lost 0 bases. CDR3 sequence: CASSGQGANYGYTF. The CDR3 nucleotides are TGTGCCAGCAGTGGACAGGGGGCTAACTATGGCTACACCTTC. Complete variable domain (other parts from reference TRBV2 and TRBJ1-2): EPEVTQTPSHQVTQMGQEVILRCVPISNHLYFYWYRQILGQKVEFLVSFYNNEISEKSEIFDDQFSVERPDGSNFTLKIRSTKLEDSAMYFCASSGQGANYGYTFGSGTRLTVV.

The chain carries TRBV7-7 and TRBJ2-5; maybe TRBD1 (6 bases). The CDR3 extends over 15 amino acids. Germline V gene data show CDR1 as SSHAT and CDR2 as FNYEAQ (reference sequence). V shed 1 base and J shed 4 bases, with 13 bases lying between them. CDR3 sequence: CASSLVGAGGETQYF. DNA of the CDR3: TGTGCCAGCAGCTTAGTGGGGGCTGGAGGAGAGACCCAGTACTTC.

This chain joins TRBV10-2 and TRBJ2-5, with D perhaps TRBD2 (6 bases). Germline assignment: CDR1 WSHSY and CDR2 SAAADI. V lost 2 bases and J 5 bases, leaving 15 bases between the germline ends. This CDR3 region has 15 residues. This CDR3 reads CASSEGRTTGETQYF. For the CDR3, the DNA is TGCGCCAGCAGTGAGGGAAGGACTACGGGGGAGACCCAGTACTTC.

The rearrangement uses TRBV18 and TRBJ1-5; D is perhaps TRBD1 (5 bases). V was pared by 5 bases and J by 4 bases, with 12 bases between. Germline values: CDR1 KGHSH, CDR2 LQKENI. The CDR3 consists of 14 residues. CDR3 region: CASSSGARNQPQHF. DNA of the CDR3: TGTGCCAGCTCATCTGGGGCGCGGAATCAGCCCCAGCATTTT. The full variable domain, in which reference TRBV18 and TRBJ1-5 provide the parts outside the CDR3, is NAGVMQNPRHLVRRRGQEARLRCSPMKGHSHVYWYRQLPEEGLKFMVYLQKENIIDESGMPKERFSAEFPKEGPSILRIQQVVRGDSAAYFCASSSGARNQPQHFGDGTRLSIL.

This chain joins TRBV7-9 and TRBJ1-4, with 11 bases aligning to TRBD1. V was pared by 5 bases and J by 5 bases, with 10 bases of the junction left unmatched. The germline CDR1 and CDR2 sequences are SEHNR and FQNEAQ (reference sequence). CDR3 length equals 17 residues. The CDR3 DNA sequence: TGTGCCAGCAGCACGGACAGGGGGCTGATTTTGAATGAAAAACTGTTTTTT. It encodes CASSTDRGLILNEKLFF.

CDR3 nucleotide sequence: TGTGCCAGCAGTCCAGACAGATCCTACGAGCAGTACTTC. Protein: CASSPDRSYEQYF. V is TRBV2 and J is TRBJ2-7; TRBD1 might be the D (5 bases). Trimming removed 5 bases from V and 1 base from J, with 9 bases in between. Germline CDR1 SNHLY, CDR2 FYNNEI. The CDR3 contains 13 residues. The full variable domain, with the rest looked up from reference TRBV2 and TRBJ2-7, is EPEVTQTPSHQVTQMGQEVILRCVPISNHLYFYWYRQILGQKVEFLVSFYNNEISEKSEIFDDQFSVERPDGSNFTLKIRSTKLEDSAMYFCASSPDRSYEQYFGPGTRLTVT.

CDR3 protein: CASSLGGLYNEQFF. The CDR3 DNA sequence: TGTGCCAGCAGCTTAGGGGGACTCTACAATGAGCAGTTCTTC. The V and J genes are TRBV7-9 and TRBJ2-1; TRBD2 might be the D (6 bases). CDR1 is SEHNR and CDR2 is FQNEAQ in the germline V gene (reference sequence). CDR3 length: 14 amino acids. Trimming took 1 base from V and 3 from J, leaving 7 bases between them.

This chain uses TRBV29-1 with TRBJ1-2; maybe TRBD1 (5 bases). Germline V lookup: CDR1 SQVTM, CDR2 ANQGSEA. V lost 4 bases and J lost 8, with 17 bases in between. The CDR3 is 13 residues long. The CDR3 bases are TGCAGCGTTGTACGGACATTAAGTTACGGCTACACCTTC. Translated: CSVVRTLSYGYTF. Supplemented by reference TRBV29-1 and TRBJ1-2, the full variable domain reads SAVISQKPSRDICQRGTSLTIQCQVDSQVTMMFWYRQQPGQSLTLIATANQGSEATYESGFVIDKFPISRPNLTFSTLTVSNMSPEDSSIYLCSVVRTLSYGYTFGSGTRLTVV.

The chain uses TRBV2 and TRBJ2-3, with 9 bases that match TRBD2. V shed 7 bases and J 4 bases; nucleotides not matched to a gene: 6. The CDR3 runs to 14 residues. Germline V gene lookup returns CDR1 SNHLY and CDR2 FYNNEI. The CDR3 nucleotides read TGTGCCAGCACCCCGGGACTAGCCGCAGATACGCAGTATTTT. It translates to CASTPGLAADTQYF.

V gene TRBV3-1 (or the pseudogene TRBV3-2) combines with J gene TRBJ2-7; tentative D call: TRBD2 (7 bases). Trimming took 2 bases from V and 5 from J, leaving 16 bases between them. The CDR3 totals 15 residues. The germline CDR1 and CDR2 sequences are LGHDT and YNNKEL (reference sequence). The CDR3 loop is CASSQLKGGDDEQYF. Here the CDR3 DNA reads TGTGCCAGCAGCCAATTAAAGGGGGGGGACGACGAGCAGTACTTC.

V and J are TRBV7-9 and TRBJ1-4; TRBD1 agrees at 7 bases. Germline loops: CDR1 SEHNR, CDR2 FQNEAQ (reference sequence). This CDR3 is 16 amino acids long. J lost 0 bases, V lost 5 bases, and 6 bases had no gene match. The CDR3 DNA is TGTGCCAGCAGCATCGCAGGGGGAGCAACTAATGAAAAACTGTTTTTT. Amino acid sequence: CASSIAGGATNEKLFF.

This rearrangement joins TRBV11-1 to TRBJ2-7; TRBD2 agrees at 12 bases. In germline, CDR1 is SGHAT, CDR2 FQDESV (reference sequence). Germline trimming cut 5 bases from V and 2 bases from J; bases unmatched to any gene: 7. The CDR3 extends over 16 amino acids. The CDR3 region is CASSPRTSGKTYEQYF. In nucleotides, the CDR3 is TGTGCCAGCAGCCCTCGGACTAGCGGGAAAACCTACGAGCAGTACTTC.

V usage is TRBV5-5 and J usage is TRBJ2-7; possibly TRBD2 for D (6 bases). The CDR3 is 15 amino acids. The germline V gene has CDR1 SGHKS and CDR2 YYEKEE (reference sequence). V shed 3 bases and J shed 2 bases, with 15 bases lying between them. Here the CDR3 reads CASSYTGTPTYEQYF. The CDR3 bases are TGTGCCAGCAGCTATACCGGGACTCCTACCTACGAGCAGTACTTC.

V and J are TRBV9 and TRBJ2-7; 11 bases align to TRBD1. CDR1 and CDR2 (germline): SGDLS, YYNGEE. Trimming removed 1 base from V and 5 bases from J; junction bases left unmatched: 5. This CDR3 is built from 15 residues. CDR3 region: CASSVKGQGVHEQYF. The CDR3 bases are TGTGCCAGCAGCGTAAAGGGACAGGGGGTCCACGAGCAGTACTTC.

The sample holds one count of this clone. This chain joins TRBV30 and TRBJ1-2, with 8 nucleotides matching TRBD1. Germline V gene sequence: CDR1 GTSNPN, CDR2 SVGIG (reference sequence). This CDR3 is 14 amino acids long. V lost 3 bases and J lost 3; bases outside the gene matches: 6. The CDR3 is CAWSPDRGHYGYTF. CDR3 DNA: TGTGCCTGGAGCCCCGACAGGGGCCACTATGGCTACACCTTC. Full variable domain (missing parts from reference TRBV30 and TRBJ1-2): SQTIHQWPATLVQPVGSPLSLECTVEGTSNPNLYWYRQAAGRGLQLLFYSVGIGQISSEVPQNLSASRPQDRQFILSSKKLLLSDSGFYLCAWSPDRGHYGYTFGSGTRLTVV.

The chain is built from TRBV7-2 and TRBJ2-4; TRBD2 matches at 10 bases. V shed 4 bases and J 1 base; nucleotides not matched to a gene: 4. CDR3 length equals 16 residues. Germline lookup yields CDR1 SGHTA and CDR2 FQGNSA. CDR3 sequence (DNA): TGTGCCAGCAGCTGGAGCGGGGGGGAGGCCAAAAACATTCAGTACTTC. Encoded protein: CASSWSGGEAKNIQYF.

The chain couples TRBV3-1 (or the pseudogene TRBV3-2) to TRBJ2-3; TRBD1 matches 7 bases. This CDR3 has 15 residues. The germline CDR1 and CDR2 sequences are LGHDT and YNNKEL (reference sequence). V dropped 4 bases and J dropped 8; count of bases not matched to a gene: 12. The CDR3 sequence: CASSLNEGAQGTQYF. For the CDR3, the DNA is TGTGCCAGCAGCCTAAACGAGGGGGCGCAGGGTACGCAGTATTTT.

The chain is built from TRBV29-1 and TRBJ2-3; D is unresolved. The CDR3 is 14 amino acids. V shed 5 bases and J shed 0 bases, with 12 bases lying between them. Per the germline V gene, CDR1 is SQVTM and CDR2 is ANQGSEA. In DNA form, the CDR3 reads TGCAGCGTTCTTGAAGCTCCTAGCACAGATACGCAGTATTTT. Encoded protein: CSVLEAPSTDTQYF.

The J gene is TRBJ1-5, the V gene TRBV6-5, with a possible D match to TRBD1 (6 bases). Trimming took 6 bases from V and 4 from J, leaving 13 bases between them. CDR3 length: 14 residues. Germline CDR1 and CDR2: MNHEY and SVGAGI. CDR3 DNA: TGTGCCAGCAGGGGGGCACCTGGGAATCAGCCCCAGCATTTT. Translated, it gives CASRGAPGNQPQHF.

This chain connects TRBV24-1 to TRBJ1-6; tentatively, D is TRBD1 (6 bases). V lost 11 bases and J 8 bases, leaving 15 bases between the germline ends. The CDR3 has 13 amino acids. Germline values: CDR1 KGHDR, CDR2 SFDVKD. CDR3 sequence: CASPRGRYSPLHF. For the CDR3, the DNA is TGTGCCAGCCCCAGGGGAAGATATTCACCCCTCCACTTT.

The V call is TRBV15, the J call TRBJ2-7, with D possibly being TRBD2 (5 bases). The CDR3 has 15 amino acids. V was cut by 1 base and J by 0 bases, with 10 bases left in between. Germline values: CDR1 LNHNV, CDR2 YYDKDF (reference sequence). The CDR3 DNA reads TGTGCCACCAGCAGAGGCGGCGACTACTCCTACGAGCAGTACTTC. Translation gives CATSRGGDYSYEQYF. Based on the CDR3 plus reference TRBV15 and TRBJ2-7, the full variable domain is DAMVIQNPRYQVTQFGKPVTLSCSQTLNHNVMYWYQQKSSQAPKLLFHYYDKDFNNEADTPDNFQSRRPNTSFCFLDIRSPGLGDTAMYLCATSRGGDYSYEQYFGPGTRLTVT.

This chain links TRBV5-4 with TRBJ2-3, with 12 nucleotides matching TRBD2. V trimming: 1 base; J trimming: 2 bases; junction bases outside the gene matches: 8. Germline assignment: CDR1 SGHNT and CDR2 YYREEE (reference sequence). This CDR3 spans 18 amino acids. In nucleotides, the CDR3 is TGTGCCAGCAGCTTGAAACTAGCGGGGGGAAGACTCACAGATACGCAGTATTTT. Amino acids: CASSLKLAGGRLTDTQYF. Filled out from reference TRBV5-4 and TRBJ2-3, the complete variable domain reads ETGVTQSPTHLIKTRGQQVTLRCSSQSGHNTVSWYQQALGQGPQFIFQYYREEENGRGNFPPRFSGLQFPNYSSELNVNALELDDSALYLCASSLKLAGGRLTDTQYFGPGTRLTVL.

V gene TRBV3-1 (or the pseudogene TRBV3-2) combines with J gene TRBJ2-5; the D is unclear. Germline-derived CDR1 and CDR2 are LGHDT and YNNKEL (reference sequence). This CDR3 contains 12 residues. The ends were cut back, 1 base at V and 5 bases at J, with 5 bases in the middle. The CDR3 region has the DNA TGTGCCAGCAGCCAAGTGGCCGAGACCCAGTACTTC. This encodes CASSQVAETQYF.

J is TRBJ2-2 and V is TRBV5-4; 7 bases are shared with TRBD1. The CDR3 is 15 amino acids. Per the germline V gene, CDR1 is SGHNT and CDR2 is YYREEE (reference sequence). V was pared by 4 bases and J by 1 base, with 4 bases of the junction left unmatched. The CDR3 here is CASSPDRVNTGELFF. The CDR3 coding sequence is TGTGCCAGCAGCCCTGACAGGGTGAACACCGGGGAGCTGTTTTTT.

V usage is TRBV6-5 and J usage is TRBJ1-3; no reliable D call. V lost 2 bases and J 2 bases, leaving 10 bases between the germline ends. CDR3 size: 15 residues. The V gene's germline CDR1 is MNHEY and CDR2 SVGAGI. The CDR3 DNA is TGTGCCAGCAGTTACGACATGGGTGCTGGAAACACCATATATTTT. Translating it yields CASSYDMGAGNTIYF.

CDR3 in amino acids: CASSYDSFEAFF. The CDR3 DNA reads as TGTGCCAGCAGTTACGACAGCTTTGAAGCTTTCTTT. The V and J genes are TRBV6-6 and TRBJ1-1; TRBD1 might be the D (5 bases). This CDR3 spans 12 amino acids. Trimming took 2 bases from V and 7 from J, leaving 8 bases between them. Looked up from germline, CDR1 is MNHNY and CDR2 is SVGAGI (reference sequence).

The chain carries TRBV5-4 and TRBJ2-2; D might be TRBD1 (6 bases). V dropped 4 bases and J dropped 1 base, with 11 bases sitting between them. The CDR3 contains 15 residues. CDR1 SGHNT and CDR2 YYREEE come from the germline V gene (reference sequence). The CDR3 bases are TGTGCCAGCAGCCGGGACAAAAAGAACACCGGGGAGCTGTTTTTT. Its translation: CASSRDKKNTGELFF.

The chain carries TRBV15 and TRBJ2-7, with TRBD2 matching over 7 bases. The V segment lost 3 bases and the J segment 4 bases; nucleotides outside the gene matches: 9. The CDR3 is 15 residues long. The germline V gene encodes CDR1 LNHNV and CDR2 YYDKDF (reference sequence). CDR3 sequence (DNA): TGTGCCACCAGCAGGGGGAGCGGGGACCTTTACGAGCAGTACTTC. Translated, it gives CATSRGSGDLYEQYF.